The 23 T cell receptor beta chains presented below share a single source sample, sequenced in a study of Graves' ophthalmopathy and Graves' hyperthyroidism. For repertoire sequencing, the TCR beta CDR3 regions were amplified from RNA transcripts. RT-PCR with HTBI primers came first, then second-round multiplex PCR. TCRdb redid the calling of the multiplex PCR reads with MiXCR, one entry per CDR3 protein. The sample consists of roughly 480,000 distinct CDR3 sequences, approximately 15% of them appearing once. Sequencing input: blood. The receptor set was obtained from a woman in her 30s with Graves' ophthalmopathy.

This clonotype was seen ten or more times. The V and J genes are TRBV12-3 or TRBV12-4 and TRBJ2-7, with 10 nucleotides matching TRBD1. The ends lost 6 bases at V and 4 bases at J; junction bases unmatched: 12. The CDR3 consists of 16 residues. CDR3 residues: CASRNDRGQRLYEQYF. The CDR3 DNA sequence: TGTGCCAGCAGAAACGACAGGGGGCAGAGACTTTACGAGCAGTACTTC.

The chain is built from TRBV6-1 and TRBJ1-5, with no clear D. Germline-derived CDR1 and CDR2 are MNHNS and SASEGT. V lost 4 bases to trimming and J lost 1 base, with 11 bases between them. The CDR3 is 15 residues long. The chain's CDR3 is CASSVFLGSNQPQHF. The CDR3 DNA follows: TGTGCCAGCAGTGTCTTTTTGGGGAGCAATCAGCCCCAGCATTTT.

This clonotype showed up many times. The CDR3 DNA reads as TGCGCCAGCAGTGAGGGGTCAGCGGGGGGGCGGGAGACCCAGTACTTC. This codes for CASSEGSAGGRETQYF. The rearrangement links TRBV10-2 to TRBJ2-5; 10 bases are a match to TRBD2. The J segment lost 5 bases and the V segment lost 2 bases, leaving 8 bases of the junction unmatched. Germline CDR1 reads WSHSY; CDR2 reads SAAADI. The CDR3 runs to 16 residues.

A note on this clonotype: This may be a read error, as it is one base from a much larger clone. The CDR3 nucleotides read TGTGCTAGCATGAAGGCTGTTCACCTCCACTTT. This encodes CASMKAVHLHF. The rearrangement links TRBV7-7 to TRBJ1-6; no definite D call. CDR3 length: 11 residues. Germline-derived CDR1 and CDR2 are SSHAT and FNYEAQ (reference sequence).

This clonotype was seen many times. The chain recombines TRBV7-2 with TRBJ2-7; weak D call: TRBD2 (6 bases). The ends were cut back, 1 base at V and 2 bases at J, with 9 bases in the middle. Germline CDR1 SGHTA, CDR2 FQGNSA. CDR3 length: 14 residues. The CDR3 protein is CASSLEGEAYEQYF. The CDR3 nucleotides are TGTGCCAGCAGCTTAGAAGGGGAGGCCTACGAGCAGTACTTC.

This clonotype was detected many times. The chain recombines TRBV9 with TRBJ1-2; D might be TRBD1 (5 bases). Germline V gene lookup returns CDR1 SGDLS and CDR2 YYNGEE. The V gene lost 0 bases and the J gene lost 2 bases, with 8 bases spanning the gap. The CDR3 covers 14 residues. The CDR3 sequence: CASSVDGGNYGYTF. The CDR3 nucleotides read TGTGCCAGCAGCGTAGACGGGGGGAACTATGGCTACACCTTC.

This clonotype was counted ten times or more. V gene TRBV27 combines with J gene TRBJ1-3; maybe TRBD1 (5 bases). The CDR3 consists of 16 residues. V was trimmed by 5 bases and J by 4 bases, leaving 18 bases between them. Germline V gene sequence: CDR1 MNHEY, CDR2 SMNVEV (reference sequence). The CDR3 loop is CASSPRFEGSGNTIYF. CDR3 DNA: TGTGCCAGCAGTCCCCGTTTTGAGGGGTCCGGAAACACCATATATTTT.

This clonotype came up many times. Sequence at one end of the junction differs from germline and may be a read error. The CDR3 DNA reads TGTGCCAGCGACAACATGAACACTAAAGCTTTCTTT. It encodes CASDNMNTKAFF. This sequence joins TRBV2 and TRBJ1-1; D ambiguous. The germline V gene encodes CDR1 SNHLY and CDR2 FYNNEI. This CDR3 region has 12 residues.

This clonotype has ten or more counts. The chain is built from TRBV6-5 and TRBJ2-7; maybe TRBD1 (6 bases). Trimming left V 0 bases short and J 1 base short, with 7 bases between. Germline V lookup: CDR1 MNHEY, CDR2 SVGAGI. The CDR3 totals 14 residues. CDR3 coding DNA: TGTGCCAGCAGTTACTCTGGACAGTCCTACGAGCAGTACTTC. Its protein is CASSYSGQSYEQYF.

There are many counts of this clonotype. This chain links TRBV12-3 or TRBV12-4 with TRBJ1-5; tentative D call: TRBD1 (5 bases). Trimming removed 1 base from V and 6 bases from J, with 13 bases in between. CDR3 size: 15 residues. CDR3 DNA: TGTGCCAGCAGTTTAGAGGGCAAGAGGGGTCAGCCCCAGCATTTT. Protein product: CASSLEGKRGQPQHF.

This clonotype was counted only a few times. V and J are TRBV12-3 or TRBV12-4 and TRBJ1-1, with no clear D. CDR3 size: 14 residues. V was shortened by 1 base and J by 1 base, with 7 bases between the two germline ends. The CDR3 DNA follows: TGTGCCAGCAGTTTAGAGACGGAGAACACTGAAGCTTTCTTT. It encodes CASSLETENTEAFF.

The chain couples TRBV2 to TRBJ1-1; 9 bases match TRBD1. Unmatched junction bases numbered 14, after V lost 11 bases and J lost 4 bases. Looked up from germline, CDR1 is SNHLY and CDR2 is FYNNEI. This CDR3 region has 15 residues. DNA of the CDR3: TGTGCCGTAATACCGGGACAGGGATATAGCACTGAAGCTTTCTTT. Its translation: CAVIPGQGYSTEAFF. The entire variable domain, with the rest obtained from reference TRBV2 and TRBJ1-1, is as follows: EPEVTQTPSHQVTQMGQEVILRCVPISNHLYFYWYRQILGQKVEFLVSFYNNEISEKSEIFDDQFSVERPDGSNFTLKIRSTKLEDSAMYFCAVIPGQGYSTEAFFGQGTRLTVV.

The rearrangement links TRBV15 to TRBJ1-5, with TRBD1 matching over 10 bases. CDR1 is LNHNV and CDR2 is YYDKDF in the germline V gene (reference sequence). The CDR3 runs 15 residues. The trim removed 3 bases at V and 6 bases at J, leaving 5 bases unmatched. CDR3 region: CATSSQGQGGQPQHF. The CDR3 DNA follows: TGTGCCACCAGCAGTCAAGGACAGGGGGGTCAGCCCCAGCATTTT. Complete variable domain (other parts from reference TRBV15 and TRBJ1-5): DAMVIQNPRYQVTQFGKPVTLSCSQTLNHNVMYWYQQKSSQAPKLLFHYYDKDFNNEADTPDNFQSRRPNTSFCFLDIRSPGLGDTAMYLCATSSQGQGGQPQHFGDGTRLSIL.

This clonotype was detected many times. CDR3 sequence: CASTPIRGRGEETQYF. The CDR3 DNA reads TGTGCCAGCACCCCCATTCGTGGCCGGGGAGAAGAGACCCAGTACTTC. The rearrangement uses TRBV6-1 and TRBJ2-5, with D maybe TRBD2 (5 bases). The CDR3 spans 16 residues. Germline CDR1 and CDR2: MNHNS and SASEGT. The ends were cut back, 7 bases at V and 3 bases at J, with 21 bases in the middle.

This clonotype was counted at least ten times. The chain is built from TRBV28 and TRBJ2-7, with D unclear. CDR1 is MDHEN, CDR2 SYDVKM, per germline. The CDR3 consists of 14 residues. V lost 7 bases and J 2 bases, leaving 15 bases between the germline ends. The CDR3 coding sequence is TGTGCCAGCAACCCTCACTCGACTCCCTACGAGCAGTACTTC. Residues: CASNPHSTPYEQYF. The full variable domain, with the rest looked up from reference TRBV28 and TRBJ2-7, is DVKVTQSSRYLVKRTGEKVFLECVQDMDHENMFWYRQDPGLGLRLIYFSYDVKMKEKGDIPEGYSVSREKKERFSLILESASTNQTSMYLCASNPHSTPYEQYFGPGTRLTVT.

The V call is TRBV20-1, the J call TRBJ2-4; D is undetermined. V lost 6 bases to trimming and J lost 5 bases, with 11 bases between them. Germline V gives CDR1 DFQATT, CDR2 SNEGSKA (reference sequence). This CDR3 comprises 12 residues. The CDR3 loop reads CSAKKGQNIQYF. The CDR3 coding sequence is TGCAGTGCCAAAAAAGGACAAAACATTCAGTACTTC.

This clonotype has at least ten counts. The J gene is TRBJ2-2, the V gene TRBV20-1; D might be TRBD2 (5 bases). V dropped 1 base and J dropped 6 bases, with 18 bases sitting between them. The germline gives CDR1 DFQATT, CDR2 SNEGSKA (reference sequence). The CDR3 loop spans 16 amino acids. Written as DNA, the CDR3 is TGCAGTGCTAGAGTACTAGGTTCTGAGTCGTCCGGGGAGCTGTTTTTT. Its translation is CSARVLGSESSGELFF.

Many counts were recorded for this clonotype. The chain combines TRBV9 with TRBJ2-5; the D is unclear. Germline CDR1 is SGDLS and CDR2 is YYNGEE. The CDR3 is made up of 12 amino acids. Trimming removed 1 base from V and 8 bases from J, with 9 bases in between. The CDR3 sequence: CASSVTGGTQYF. In nucleotides, the CDR3 is TGTGCCAGCAGCGTAACGGGTGGCACCCAGTACTTC.

In DNA form, the CDR3 reads TGCAGCGTTGACGGGGGACAGACCCAGTACTTC. Residues: CSVDGGQTQYF. The rearrangement links TRBV29-1 to TRBJ2-5; a weak D match, TRBD2 (6 bases). The V gene's germline CDR1 is SQVTM and CDR2 ANQGSEA. This CDR3 has 11 residues. Trimming removed 3 bases at V and 6 bases at J, with 8 bases between.

This clonotype was observed a few times. The chain is built from TRBV24-1 and TRBJ2-2; D perhaps matches TRBD2 (5 bases). CDR3 length: 14 residues. V was clipped by 5 bases and J by 7 bases, with 13 bases between them. CDR1 and CDR2 from the germline V gene are KGHDR and SFDVKD. CDR3 nucleotides: TGTGCCACCAGTGGCACCGGGATTTTCGGGGAGCTGTTTTTT. It translates to CATSGTGIFGELFF.

This sequence joins TRBV11-2 and TRBJ2-5; TRBD2 might be the D (5 bases). V shed 1 base and J shed 0 bases, with 9 bases lying between them. CDR3 size: 15 residues. CDR1 is SGHAT, CDR2 FQNNGV, per germline. The CDR3 loop reads CASSLVGLDQETQYF. The CDR3 bases are TGTGCCAGCAGCTTAGTAGGACTCGACCAAGAGACCCAGTACTTC. The whole variable domain, filled in from reference TRBV11-2 and TRBJ2-5, reads EAGVAQSPRYKIIEKRQSVAFWCNPISGHATLYWYQQILGQGPKLLIQFQNNGVVDDSQLPKDRFSAERLKGVDSTLKIQPAKLEDSAVYLCASSLVGLDQETQYFGPGTRLLVL.

This clonotype turned up a few times. The genes are TRBV28 and TRBJ1-1; 11 bases agree with TRBD1. This CDR3 has 16 residues. The junction had 4 bases not matched to a gene; V was cut back by 1 base and J by 3 bases. Germline V gene sequence: CDR1 MDHEN, CDR2 SYDVKM. For the CDR3, the DNA is TGTGCCAGCAGTTTATTACCGGGACAGGGGGACACTGAAGCTTTCTTT. Protein sequence: CASSLLPGQGDTEAFF.

This clonotype has ten or more counts. This sequence joins TRBV24-1 and TRBJ1-3, with unresolved D. Looked up from germline, CDR1 is KGHDR and CDR2 is SFDVKD. With 4 bases removed from V and 0 bases from J, the gap between germline ends came to 9 bases. CDR3 length: 15 residues. The CDR3 sequence: CATSDPAGSGNTIYF. The CDR3 region has the DNA TGTGCCACCAGTGACCCGGCCGGCTCTGGAAACACCATATATTTT.